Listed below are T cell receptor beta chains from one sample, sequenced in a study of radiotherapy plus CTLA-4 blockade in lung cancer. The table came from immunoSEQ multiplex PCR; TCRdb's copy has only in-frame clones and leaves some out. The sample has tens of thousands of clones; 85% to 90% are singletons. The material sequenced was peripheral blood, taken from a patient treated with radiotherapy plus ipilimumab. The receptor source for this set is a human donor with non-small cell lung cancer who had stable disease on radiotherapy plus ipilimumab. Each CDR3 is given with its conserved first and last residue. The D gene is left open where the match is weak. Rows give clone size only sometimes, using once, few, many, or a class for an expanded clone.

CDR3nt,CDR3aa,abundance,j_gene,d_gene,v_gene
TGTGCCAGCACACGTCTCCGGGCGTCCCCCTACGAGCAGTACTTC,CASTRLRASPYEQYF,few,TRBJ2-7,.,TRBV11-2
TGTGCCAGCAGTCGACAGGGTATTTTGTACAATGAGCAGTTCTTC,CASSRQGILYNEQFF,.,TRBJ2-1,TRBD1,TRBV28
TGTGCCAGCAGCCCTCCGGGACTCTTTAGGTGGGACTATGGCTACACCTTC,CASSPPGLFRWDYGYTF,.,TRBJ1-2,.,TRBV28
TGTGCCAGCAGTTACTCGAGATATGGTGAGCAGTTCTTC,CASSYSRYGEQFF,.,TRBJ2-1,.,TRBV6-6
TGTGCCAGCAGCCGGCCGGGACTAGCCGAGGTAAATGAGCAGTTCTTC,CASSRPGLAEVNEQFF,.,TRBJ2-1,TRBD2,TRBV5-5
TGTGCCAGCAGTGAATGGGGAGCGGAGACAGAGCAGTTCTTC,CASSEWGAETEQFF,.,TRBJ2-1,.,TRBV25-1
TGCGCCAGCAGCTTCGACGGGAACACCGGGGAGCTGTTTTTT,CASSFDGNTGELFF,.,TRBJ2-2,.,TRBV5-1
TGTGCCAGCAGCCAGGCTGGGACAAATGAAAAACTGTTTTTT,CASSQAGTNEKLFF,.,TRBJ1-4,.,TRBV9
TGTGCCAGCAGCTCTATGGGACAGGGATATACCGGGGAGCTGTTTTTT,CASSSMGQGYTGELFF,.,TRBJ2-2,TRBD1,TRBV9
TGTGCCAGCAGCCAAGGGGTATTGTCTGGAAACACCATATATTTT,CASSQGVLSGNTIYF,few,TRBJ1-3,.,TRBV14
TGTGCCAGCAGTGCTGTAGGGGGGAATTCACCCCTCCACTTT,CASSAVGGNSPLHF,once,TRBJ1-6,.,TRBV2
TGTGCCAGCAGTCAACAGCAGAACACTGAAGCTTTCTTT,CASSQQQNTEAFF,.,TRBJ1-1,.,TRBV6-6
TGTGCCAGCAGCCCGCGGGACAGGGGGCTAGAGACCCAGTACTTC,CASSPRDRGLETQYF,.,TRBJ2-5,TRBD1,TRBV5-4
TGCGCCAGCAGCCTTCAAACCGGGGAGCTGTTTTTT,CASSLQTGELFF,.,TRBJ2-2,.,TRBV5-1
TGTGCCAGCAGCTTACGGGACAGCTACAATGAGCAGTTCTTC,CASSLRDSYNEQFF,once,TRBJ2-1,TRBD1,TRBV7-2
TGTGCCAGCAGTTCCCTGCGGCTCGGAGGCACAGATACGCAGTATTTT,CASSSLRLGGTDTQYF,.,TRBJ2-3,.,TRBV27
TGTGCCAGCAGCGGGGGACTTATCACAGATACGCAGTATTTT,CASSGGLITDTQYF,.,TRBJ2-3,.,TRBV9
TGTGCCAGCAGTCCTGGGACTAGCGCGAGCTCCTACGAGCAGTACTTC,CASSPGTSASSYEQYF,.,TRBJ2-7,TRBD2,TRBV27
TGTGCCTGGAGTGGGGGAGGGGGCTCTGGCTCTGGAAACACCATATATTTT,CAWSGGGGSGSGNTIYF,.,TRBJ1-3,TRBD1,TRBV30
TGCGCCAGCAGCTGGGCCGGGACAGACACAAATTCACCCCTCCACTTT,CASSWAGTDTNSPLHF,.,TRBJ1-6,TRBD1,TRBV5-1
TGTGCCAGCAGTGGCAGGCAGGGGGGCAACACTGAAGCTTTCTTT,CASSGRQGGNTEAFF,.,TRBJ1-1,TRBD1,TRBV7-6
TGTGCCAGCAGACCTCAGGGGCCCCAGCCCCAGCATTTT,CASRPQGPQPQHF,few,TRBJ1-5,.,TRBV28
TGTGCCAGCATTACACCCGCACCGAACTACGAGCAGTACTTC,CASITPAPNYEQYF,.,TRBJ2-7,.,TRBV6-1
TGTGCCACCAGCAGAGTTGGAATCGGCAGGGCTACAGAGACCCAGTACTTC,CATSRVGIGRATETQYF,.,TRBJ2-5,.,TRBV15
TGTGCCAGCAGTGAACAGCGGGGGGTCTCCTACGAGCAGTACTTC,CASSEQRGVSYEQYF,.,TRBJ2-7,TRBD2,TRBV2
TGCAGCGTTCGGACAGGCGAATTGGGCTACACCTTC,CSVRTGELGYTF,.,TRBJ1-2,TRBD1,TRBV29-1
TGTGCCAGCAGTTTAGTAGGGAGGGGGGGAGACGAGCAGTACTTC,CASSLVGRGGDEQYF,.,TRBJ2-7,.,TRBV28
TGTGCCAGCAGCGTAGCGGGAAATCGGTTTTCCGAGCAGTACTTC,CASSVAGNRFSEQYF,.,TRBJ2-7,.,TRBV9
TGTGCCAGCAGCTTAGACTTAGGGATTGCGACAGGGTCTGAAGCTTTCTTT,CASSLDLGIATGSEAFF,.,TRBJ1-1,TRBD1,TRBV7-2
TGTGCCAGCAGTCGGCAGGGGGCCGGTGTCTATGGCTACACCTTC,CASSRQGAGVYGYTF,few,TRBJ1-2,TRBD1,TRBV6-6
TGTGCCAGCAGTCCATCCTATAACACCGGGGAGCTGTTTTTT,CASSPSYNTGELFF,.,TRBJ2-2,.,TRBV6-4
TGTGCCAGCAGTCCCCGGGACAGGGGCACAGATACGCAGTATTTT,CASSPRDRGTDTQYF,once,TRBJ2-3,TRBD1,TRBV27
TGTGCCAGCAGTTTGAGGCAAAGACTAGCGGGGACGCAGGGGCAGTTCTTC,CASSLRQRLAGTQGQFF,.,TRBJ2-1,TRBD2,TRBV28
TGTGCCAGCAGTTTAGGGGGGCCGAACTACGAGCAGTACTTC,CASSLGGPNYEQYF,.,TRBJ2-7,.,TRBV27
TGTGCCAGCAGCTTAGCATCGGGACATAACAATGAGCAGTTCTTC,CASSLASGHNNEQFF,.,TRBJ2-1,.,TRBV11-3
TGCGCCAGCAGCTTGACCGGGACTAGCGGCCAAGAGACCCAGTACTTC,CASSLTGTSGQETQYF,.,TRBJ2-5,TRBD2,TRBV5-1
TGTGCCAGTAGTGCGACAGGGGGTTGGACCGGGGAGCTGTTTTTT,CASSATGGWTGELFF,.,TRBJ2-2,TRBD1,TRBV19
TGTGCCAGCAGGACGGTCCGGGGCCACATGAACACTGAAGCTTTCTTT,CASRTVRGHMNTEAFF,.,TRBJ1-1,.,TRBV28
TGCGCCAGCAGCTTGGGGGGCTCCTCCTACGAGCAGTACTTC,CASSLGGSSYEQYF,.,TRBJ2-7,.,TRBV5-1
TGTGCCTGGAGTGAACTCCCGGGACGCCGGTCGGACGAGCAGTACTTC,CAWSELPGRRSDEQYF,once,TRBJ2-7,.,TRBV30
TGTGCCAGCAGTGGCCTAACAGGGGAAGCTGGAAACACCATATATTTT,CASSGLTGEAGNTIYF,few,TRBJ1-3,TRBD1,TRBV6-1
TGTGCCAGCAGTTACAGAGGGTCGAATTCACCCCTCCACTTT,CASSYRGSNSPLHF,once,TRBJ1-6,.,TRBV27
TGTGCCAGCAGTTCCGGACTAGCGGGGGGAAATACGCAGTATTTT,CASSSGLAGGNTQYF,.,TRBJ2-3,TRBD2,TRBV27